The 9 T cell receptor beta chains presented below share a single source sample, sequenced in a study of cytomegalovirus exposure and HLA in healthy donors (dated by TCRdb to the late 2010s). The library was produced with the immunoSEQ multiplex PCR assay. For the multiplex PCR, a mixture combining 60 forward primers for TCR Vbeta segments and 13 reverse primers for TCR Jbeta segments was used. The source is immuneACCESS, and TCRdb retained only in-frame sequences with V and J called. Part of the clones is not carried over; for the studies checked, unresolved V genes explain less than half of this, and the remainder is unexplained. The sample records under 90,000 clones, approximately 80% of which are singletons. The ten largest clonotypes hold approximately 3.7% of the sample. The specimen was PBMCs. These TCRs come from a man between 35 and 55 years old in good health and CMV-seronegative.

The V and J genes are TRBV27 and TRBJ1-1; TRBD1 agrees at 8 bases. The V gene end was trimmed by 2 bases and the J gene end by 4 bases; junction bases not matched to a gene: 6. This CDR3 has 15 residues. Germline assignment: CDR1 MNHEY and CDR2 SMNVEV (reference sequence). The CDR3 spells CASSLNPGGGTEAFF. CDR3 DNA: TGTGCCAGCAGTTTAAATCCAGGGGGCGGCACTGAAGCTTTCTTT.

The chain uses TRBV9 and TRBJ1-1; D might be TRBD1 (5 bases). This CDR3 comprises 19 residues. Germline-derived CDR1 and CDR2 are SGDLS and YYNGEE. V lost 0 bases and J 1 base, leaving 22 bases between the germline ends. CDR3 DNA sequence: TGTGCCAGCAGCGTAGGTCTGGCAGGGCTCCAATCGACGAACACTGAAGCTTTCTTT. As protein: CASSVGLAGLQSTNTEAFF.

V usage is TRBV7-2 and J usage is TRBJ1-5; D ambiguous. Trimming removed 0 bases at V and 6 bases at J, with 3 bases between. This CDR3 region has 12 residues. Per germline, CDR1 SGHTA and CDR2 FQGNSA. CDR3 bases: TGTGCCAGCAGCTTAGCCGGTCAGCCCCAGCATTTT. This translates into CASSLAGQPQHF.

V gene TRBV27 combines with J gene TRBJ1-3, with 7 positions matching TRBD1. The CDR3 loop spans 16 amino acids. V shed 2 bases and J 3 bases; nucleotides not matched to a gene: 7. CDR1 and CDR2 from the germline V gene are MNHEY and SMNVEV (reference sequence). The CDR3 sequence: CASSLRGPGYGNTIYF. The CDR3 DNA sequence: TGTGCCAGCAGTTTAAGGGGGCCTGGATATGGAAACACCATATATTTT.

The genes are TRBV27 and TRBJ2-7, with a tentative D call TRBD1 (5 bases). In germline, CDR1 is MNHEY, CDR2 SMNVEV (reference sequence). The ends were cut back, 6 bases at V and 4 bases at J, with 19 bases in the middle. The CDR3 extends over 15 amino acids. CDR3 amino acids: CASSISGRAGYEQYF. For the CDR3, the DNA is TGTGCCAGCAGCATATCCGGAAGGGCAGGGTACGAGCAGTACTTC.

The gene calls are TRBV5-6 and TRBJ2-1; D ambiguous. V shed 4 bases and J shed 4 bases, with 9 bases lying between them. The CDR3 extends over 13 amino acids. Germline CDR1 SGHDT, CDR2 YYEEEE. CDR3 coding DNA: TGTGCCAGCAGCGGAGACGGGTACAATGAGCAGTTCTTC. The encoded protein is CASSGDGYNEQFF.

V and J are TRBV5-1 and TRBJ2-2; TRBD1 agrees at 7 bases. Trimming at V came to 3 bases and at J to 6 bases, leaving 8 bases not matched to a gene. The CDR3 loop spans 15 amino acids. Germline V lookup: CDR1 SGHRS, CDR2 YFSETQ. Here the CDR3 DNA reads TGCGCCAGCAGCTACTCCGGGACAGACGCCGGGGAGCTGTTTTTT. This translates into CASSYSGTDAGELFF.

The chain carries TRBV7-9 and TRBJ2-2; 9 bases map to TRBD1. Losses at the gene ends were 5 bases for V and 4 bases for J; bases not matched to a gene: 5. The germline CDR1 and CDR2 sequences are SEHNR and FQNEAQ (reference sequence). The CDR3 consists of 15 residues. The CDR3 reads CASSTGQGFTGELFF. CDR3 coding DNA: TGTGCCAGCAGCACGGGACAGGGCTTCACCGGGGAGCTGTTTTTT. Full variable domain (outside the CDR3, taken from reference TRBV7-9 and TRBJ2-2): DTGVSQNPRHKITKRGQNVTFRCDPISEHNRLYWYRQTLGQGPEFLTYFQNEAQLEKSRLLSDRFSAERPKGSFSTLEIQRTEQGDSAMYLCASSTGQGFTGELFFGEGSRLTVL.

This chain connects TRBV2 to TRBJ2-3; D is perhaps TRBD2 (5 bases). The CDR3 has 12 residues. Trimming removed 7 bases at V and 11 bases at J, with 16 bases between. Germline V gene sequence: CDR1 SNHLY, CDR2 FYNNEI. The CDR3 reads CASTSEGRMQYF. The CDR3 DNA follows: TGTGCCAGCACCTCCGAGGGTCGTATGCAGTATTTT.